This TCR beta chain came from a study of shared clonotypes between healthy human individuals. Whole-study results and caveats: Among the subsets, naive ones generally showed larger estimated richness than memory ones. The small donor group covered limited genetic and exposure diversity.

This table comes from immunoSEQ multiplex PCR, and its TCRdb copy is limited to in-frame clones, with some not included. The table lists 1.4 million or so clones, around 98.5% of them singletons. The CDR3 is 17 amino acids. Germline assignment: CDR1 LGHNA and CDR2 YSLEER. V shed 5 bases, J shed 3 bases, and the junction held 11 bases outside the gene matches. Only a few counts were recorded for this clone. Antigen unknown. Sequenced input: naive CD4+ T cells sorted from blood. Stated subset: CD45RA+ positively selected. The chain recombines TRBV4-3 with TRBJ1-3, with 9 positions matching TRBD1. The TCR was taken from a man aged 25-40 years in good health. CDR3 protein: CASSESPGTGIGNTIYF. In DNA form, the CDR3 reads TGCGCCAGCAGCGAATCCCCCGGGACAGGGATTGGAAACACCATATATTTT.